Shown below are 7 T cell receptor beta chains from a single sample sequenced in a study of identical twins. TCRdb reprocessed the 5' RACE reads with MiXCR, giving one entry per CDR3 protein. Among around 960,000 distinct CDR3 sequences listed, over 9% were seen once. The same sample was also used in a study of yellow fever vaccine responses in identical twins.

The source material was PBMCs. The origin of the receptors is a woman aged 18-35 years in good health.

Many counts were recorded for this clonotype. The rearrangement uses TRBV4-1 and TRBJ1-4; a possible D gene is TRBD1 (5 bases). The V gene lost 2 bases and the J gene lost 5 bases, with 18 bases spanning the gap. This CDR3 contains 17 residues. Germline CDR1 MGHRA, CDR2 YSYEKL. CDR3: CASSQSGAGGQNEKLFF. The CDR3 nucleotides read TGCGCCAGCAGCCAATCTGGGGCTGGTGGACAAAATGAAAAACTGTTTTTT.

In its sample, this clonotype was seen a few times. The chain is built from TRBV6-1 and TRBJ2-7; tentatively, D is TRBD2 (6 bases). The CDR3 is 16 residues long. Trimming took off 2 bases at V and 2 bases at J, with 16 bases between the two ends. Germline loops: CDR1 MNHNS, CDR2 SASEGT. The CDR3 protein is CASSERLGRIAYEQYV. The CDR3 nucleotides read TGTGCCAGCAGTGAAAGGCTGGGGAGGATAGCCTACGAGCAGTACGTC.

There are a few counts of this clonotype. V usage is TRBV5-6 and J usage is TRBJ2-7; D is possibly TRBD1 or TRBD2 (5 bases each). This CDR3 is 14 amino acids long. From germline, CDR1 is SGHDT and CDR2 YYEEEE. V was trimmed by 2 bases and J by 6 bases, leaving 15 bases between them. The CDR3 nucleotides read TGTGCCAGCAGCTTTGGGGGAAATCCCTCCGAGCAGTACGTC. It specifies CASSFGGNPSEQYV.

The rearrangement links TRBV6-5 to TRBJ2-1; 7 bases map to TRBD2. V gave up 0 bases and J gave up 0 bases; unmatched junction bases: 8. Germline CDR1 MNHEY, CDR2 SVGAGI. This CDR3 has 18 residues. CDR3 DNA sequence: TGTGCCAGCAGTTACTCGTTCCCTAGCGGAGCCTCCTACAATGAGCAGTTCTTC. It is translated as CASSYSFPSGASYNEQFF.

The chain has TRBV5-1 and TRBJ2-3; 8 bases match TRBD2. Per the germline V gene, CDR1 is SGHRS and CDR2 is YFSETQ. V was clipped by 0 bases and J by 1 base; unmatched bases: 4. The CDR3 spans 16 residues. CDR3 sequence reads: CASSLAGGARTDTQYF. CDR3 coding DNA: TGCGCCAGCAGCTTGGCCGGGGGGGCCCGCACAGATACGCAGTATTTT. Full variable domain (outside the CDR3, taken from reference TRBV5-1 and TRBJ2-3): KAGVTQTPRYLIKTRGQQVTLSCSPISGHRSVSWYQQTPGQGLQFLFEYFSETQRNKGNFPGRFSGRQFSNSRSEMNVSTLELGDSALYLCASSLAGGARTDTQYFGPGTRLTVL.

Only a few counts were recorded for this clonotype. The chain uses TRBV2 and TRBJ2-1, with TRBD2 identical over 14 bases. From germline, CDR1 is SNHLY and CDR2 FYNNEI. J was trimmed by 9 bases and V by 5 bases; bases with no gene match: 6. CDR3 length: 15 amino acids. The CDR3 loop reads CASSPGLAGAAEQFF. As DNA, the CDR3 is TGTGCCAGCAGTCCGGGACTAGCGGGGGCGGCTGAGCAGTTCTTC.

The chain's CDR3 is CSARVYRGDYGYTF. The CDR3 DNA reads TGCAGTGCTAGAGTTTACAGGGGTGATTATGGCTACACCTTC. The chain has TRBV20-1 and TRBJ1-2, with TRBD1 matching over 7 bases. CDR3 size: 14 residues. Looked up from germline, CDR1 is DFQATT and CDR2 is SNEGSKA (reference sequence). V dropped 1 base and J dropped 5; count of bases not matched to a gene: 7.